This TCR beta chain was found in a study of cytomegalovirus exposure and HLA in healthy donors. The overall study: The same platform as the approximately 670 first-cohort repertoires was used for the 120 validation repertoires, a later analysis reported.

Study-level findings and limits: The study labeled about 160 TCR beta chains cytomegalovirus-associated.

In regard to this clone: Its matching antigen is unknown.

Germline CDR1 is LNHDA and CDR2 is SQIVND (reference sequence). V lost 5 bases and J lost 8; bases outside the gene matches: 5. The CDR3 contains 13 residues. The protocol was immunoSEQ multiplex PCR, while the TCRdb copy is restricted to in-frame clones and leaves out a portion. The sample records 260,000 or so clones, around 90% being singletons. Sequencing used PBMCs. The sequence came from a woman younger than 45 in good health and CMV-seronegative. The gene calls are TRBV19 and TRBJ1-2, with 10 bases that match TRBD1. CDR3 in amino acids: CASSWTGGRGYTF. The DNA of the CDR3 is TGTGCCAGTAGTTGGACAGGGGGGAGGGGCTACACCTTC. Complete variable domain (other parts from reference TRBV19 and TRBJ1-2): DGGITQSPKYLFRKEGQNVTLSCEQNLNHDAMYWYRQDPGQGLRLIYYSQIVNDFQKGDIAEGYSVSREKKESFPLTVTSAQKNPTAFYLCASSWTGGRGYTFGSGTRLTVV.